Shown below are 31 T cell receptor beta chains from a single sample sequenced in a study of human T cells and chemical hapten exposure. In TCRdb, the RACE reads were re-called with MiXCR into one record per CDR3 protein. The repertoire holds a few hundred thousand distinct CDR3 sequences, with about 5% as singletons. Stated time point: pre-sensitization, week 0. Treatment reported: therapeutic diphenylcyclopropenone sensitization with weekly scalp DPC. The sample was whole blood, taken in connection with sensitization to the hapten diphenylcyclopropenone (DPC). The receptor set was obtained from a woman aged 18-35 years with alopecia areata. Some clones in this sample may be carry-over from other donors' samples.

This clonotype was counted only a few times. The rearrangement links TRBV9 to TRBJ1-1, with TRBD1 matching 9 bases. V was clipped by 4 bases and J by 4 bases; unmatched bases: 20. The germline V gene encodes CDR1 SGDLS and CDR2 YYNGEE. There are 19 residues in the CDR3. The CDR3: CASSSTPSGTGSEFTEAFF. CDR3 coding DNA: TGTGCCAGCAGCTCAACCCCTTCCGGGACAGGGTCCGAGTTCACTGAAGCTTTCTTT.

This clonotype was found many times. The chain links TRBV2 to TRBJ1-4; D not resolved. Trimming removed 4 bases at V and 6 bases at J, with 6 bases between. The CDR3 consists of 12 residues. Germline V gives CDR1 SNHLY, CDR2 FYNNEI. CDR3 amino acids: CASSVTDEKLFF. CDR3 nucleotide sequence: TGTGCCAGCAGTGTGACCGATGAAAAACTGTTTTTT.

This clonotype was detected many times. V is TRBV7-8 and J is TRBJ1-2, with 7 positions matching TRBD1. Trimming took 6 bases from V and 4 from J; bases not matched to a gene: 8. The CDR3 is made up of 14 amino acids. Germline values: CDR1 SGHVS, CDR2 FQNEAQ. CDR3 DNA: TGTGCCAGCAGAGAGAGGGGGCAGGGCTATGGCTACACCTTC. It encodes CASRERGQGYGYTF. Together with reference TRBV7-8 and TRBJ1-2, the CDR3 gives the full variable domain: GAGVSQSPRYKVAKRGQDVALRCDPISGHVSLFWYQQALGQGPEFLTYFQNEAQLDKSGLPSDRFFAERPEGSVSTLKIQRTQQEDSAVYLCASRERGQGYGYTFGSGTRLTVV.

The chain combines TRBV5-6 with TRBJ2-1, with a tentative D call TRBD1 (5 bases). The germline V gene encodes CDR1 SGHDT and CDR2 YYEEEE. The germline V and J ends were trimmed by 5 bases and 1 base, with 16 bases remaining between them. CDR3 length: 16 residues. CDR3 DNA sequence: TGTGCCAGCAGTTTAGACAGTCTCTTTTCCTACAATGAGCAGTTCTTC. Translation gives CASSLDSLFSYNEQFF.

Ten or more counts support this clonotype. This rearrangement joins TRBV5-6 to TRBJ1-1; 7 nucleotides agree with TRBD1. There are 15 residues in the CDR3. Germline assignment: CDR1 SGHDT and CDR2 YYEEEE. Trimming removed 0 bases from V and 5 bases from J; junction bases left unmatched: 7. This CDR3 is CASSLDTGDGTEAFF. Written as DNA, the CDR3 is TGTGCCAGCAGCTTGGATACAGGGGATGGGACTGAAGCTTTCTTT.

This clonotype was observed many times. The chain couples TRBV4-1 to TRBJ2-7, with 9 bases identical to TRBD1. Trimming at V came to 1 base and at J to 2 bases, leaving 0 bases not matched to a gene. Germline V gene lookup returns CDR1 MGHRA and CDR2 YSYEKL. CDR3 length equals 14 residues. In nucleotides, the CDR3 is TGCGCCAGCAGCCAAGGACAGGGGGCCTACGAGCAGTACTTC. Its protein product is CASSQGQGAYEQYF.

This clonotype was seen ten or more times. The chain uses TRBV29-1 and TRBJ1-2; D is undetermined. The V and J ends lost 7 bases and 4 bases respectively, with 16 bases between them. CDR1 and CDR2 from the germline V gene are SQVTM and ANQGSEA. The length of the CDR3 is 13 residues. The CDR3 sequence is CSAPGSGLYGYTF. The DNA of the CDR3 is TGCAGCGCCCCTGGCTCCGGGCTCTATGGCTACACCTTC.

This clonotype occurred many times. J is TRBJ1-5 and V is TRBV4-1, with D uncertain. This CDR3 spans 14 amino acids. The germline CDR1 and CDR2 sequences are MGHRA and YSYEKL. Trimming removed 4 bases at V and 3 bases at J, with 10 bases between. The CDR3 coding sequence is TGCGCCAGCAGCCGAAAGATGGACAATCAGCCCCAGCATTTT. Amino acids: CASSRKMDNQPQHF.

The J gene is TRBJ1-1, the V gene TRBV2; 9 bases match TRBD1. The germline gives CDR1 SNHLY, CDR2 FYNNEI. The CDR3 sequence is 14 residues long. J lost 0 bases, V lost 7 bases, and 3 bases had no gene match. The CDR3 nucleotides are TGTGCCAGCAAAAACAGGGGGCTGAACACTGAAGCTTTCTTT. Translation: CASKNRGLNTEAFF.

This clonotype was recorded a few times. The genes are TRBV3-1 and TRBJ1-2; the D gene is possibly TRBD1 (5 bases). This CDR3 is 13 amino acids long. V was pared by 3 bases and J by 7 bases, with 12 bases between. Germline V lookup: CDR1 LGHDT, CDR2 YNNKEL (reference sequence). The CDR3 sequence is CASSQLLTAGYTF. The DNA for the CDR3 is TGTGCCAGCAGCCAGCTACTGACAGCTGGCTACACCTTC. Looking up the rest from reference TRBV3-1 and TRBJ1-2 gives the full variable domain: DTAVSQTPKYLVTQMGNDKSIKCEQNLGHDTMYWYKQDSKKFLKIMFSYNNKELIINETVPNRFSPKSPDKAHLNLHINSLELGDSAVYFCASSQLLTAGYTFGSGTRLTVV.

At least ten counts were recorded for this clonotype. The rearrangement links TRBV10-3 to TRBJ2-3; possible D gene TRBD2, 6 bases. The CDR3 contains 14 residues. Per the germline V gene, CDR1 is ENHRY and CDR2 is SYGVKD. Trimming took 8 bases from V and 3 from J, leaving 15 bases between them. The CDR3 sequence is CAIRGTPGTDTQYF. The CDR3 nucleotides are TGTGCCATCCGGGGGACCCCAGGGACAGATACGCAGTATTTT.

This chain joins TRBV29-1 and TRBJ2-1; possible D gene TRBD2, 6 bases. V was trimmed by 6 bases and J by 3 bases, leaving 12 bases between them. This CDR3 is 13 amino acids long. CDR1 and CDR2 (germline): SQVTM, ANQGSEA. The DNA of the CDR3 is TGCAGCGTGGCCTCGGGGGTCTACAATGAGCAGTTCTTC. It encodes CSVASGVYNEQFF.

In its sample, this clonotype was seen a few times. CDR3 DNA sequence: TGTGCCAGCGGTGAGCTGAGCTCCTACAATGAGCAGTTCTTC. This codes for CASGELSSYNEQFF. This rearrangement joins TRBV6-6 to TRBJ2-1; D remains ambiguous. The CDR3 runs 14 residues. Trimming removed 8 bases from V and 0 bases from J, with 11 bases in between. Germline V gene lookup returns CDR1 MNHNY and CDR2 SVGAGI (reference sequence).

This clonotype appeared many times. The chain is built from TRBV20-1 and TRBJ2-2; 10 bases line up with TRBD1. Trimming removed 1 base from V and 6 bases from J; junction bases left unmatched: 5. CDR1 and CDR2 from the germline V gene are DFQATT and SNEGSKA (reference sequence). The length of the CDR3 is 15 residues. The CDR3 region has the DNA TGCAGTGCTAGAGCCGGGACAGGGGATCCCGGGGAGCTGTTTTTT. Amino acid sequence: CSARAGTGDPGELFF.

The gene calls are TRBV20-1 and TRBJ1-5; 8 nucleotides line up with TRBD1. V shed 7 bases, J shed 5 bases, and the junction held 7 bases outside the gene matches. Germline CDR1 DFQATT, CDR2 SNEGSKA (reference sequence). The CDR3 covers 13 residues. CDR3: CSGTGQGDQPQHF. The DNA of the CDR3 is TGCAGTGGGACCGGACAGGGCGATCAGCCCCAGCATTTT.

The chain couples TRBV7-2 to TRBJ1-5, with 9 positions matching TRBD1. V shed 4 bases, J shed 6 bases, and the junction held 7 bases outside the gene matches. This CDR3 has 15 amino acids. CDR1 and CDR2 from the germline V gene are SGHTA and FQGNSA. CDR3 nucleotides: TGTGCCAGCAGCTCACGGACAGGGGCTGTTCAGCCCCAGCATTTT. Its translation: CASSSRTGAVQPQHF.

This clonotype was detected only a few times. V gene TRBV6-5 combines with J gene TRBJ2-4; D assignment may be TRBD1 or TRBD2 (5 bases each). V was trimmed by 0 bases and J by 8 bases, leaving 17 bases between them. This CDR3 contains 16 residues. CDR1 and CDR2 (germline): MNHEY, SVGAGI. The CDR3 loop reads CASSYSGHGHSDIQYF. In DNA form, the CDR3 reads TGTGCCAGCAGTTACTCGGGTCACGGACATAGCGACATTCAGTACTTC.

This clonotype has ten or more counts. The genes are TRBV7-2 and TRBJ1-4; D is unresolved. The CDR3 runs 13 residues. Germline assignment: CDR1 SGHTA and CDR2 FQGNSA. Trimming left V 5 bases short and J 7 bases short, with 11 bases between. CDR3 in amino acids: CASSPDWGEKLFF. The CDR3 nucleotides read TGTGCCAGCAGCCCGGACTGGGGTGAAAAACTGTTTTTT.

The chain links TRBV7-2 to TRBJ1-6; D not certain. Germline V lookup: CDR1 SGHTA, CDR2 FQGNSA. Trimming removed 4 bases from V and 6 bases from J, with 7 bases in between. The CDR3 covers 13 residues. Here the CDR3 DNA reads TGTGCCAGCAGCTCCGGACCTAATTCACCCCTCCACTTT. This sequence encodes CASSSGPNSPLHF.

The table lists this clonotype with a few counts. The CDR3 loop is CASSQVTTGKGEQFF. The CDR3 DNA sequence: TGTGCCAGCAGCCAAGTCACCACAGGGAAAGGTGAGCAGTTCTTC. The rearrangement uses TRBV3-1 and TRBJ2-1, with D maybe TRBD1 (6 bases). Germline loops: CDR1 LGHDT, CDR2 YNNKEL (reference sequence). This CDR3 spans 15 amino acids. V was clipped by 1 base and J by 9 bases, with 16 bases between them.

This rearrangement joins TRBV7-9 to TRBJ1-2; a weak D match, TRBD1 (5 bases). The CDR3 loop spans 18 amino acids. Germline V lookup: CDR1 SEHNR, CDR2 FQNEAQ (reference sequence). V gave up 5 bases and J gave up 0 bases, with 22 bases separating them. DNA for the CDR3: TGTGCCAGCAGCGCGGCAGTTCCTCGAGGGGATTCTAACTATGGCTACACCTTC. This sequence encodes CASSAAVPRGDSNYGYTF.

This clonotype showed up many times. The V call is TRBV7-6, the J call TRBJ1-6; TRBD1 is a possible D gene (6 bases). V shed 3 bases and J shed 8 bases, with 20 bases lying between them. Germline CDR1 and CDR2: SGHVS and FNYEAQ. The CDR3 is made up of 17 amino acids. CDR3 in amino acids: CASSLGDRTDFDSPLHF. DNA for the CDR3: TGTGCCAGCAGCTTGGGTGACAGGACTGATTTTGATTCACCCCTCCACTTT.

At least ten counts were recorded for this clonotype. The chain combines TRBV4-3 with TRBJ1-2; D not certain. Germline V CDR1 and CDR2: LGHNA, YSLEER. The length of the CDR3 is 16 residues. Trimming took 0 bases from V and 4 from J, leaving 15 bases between them. The chain's CDR3 is CASSQEASGLSYGYTF. In DNA, the CDR3 is TGCGCCAGCAGCCAAGAGGCTTCCGGTCTAAGCTATGGCTACACCTTC.

This clonotype was seen ten or more times. The V and J genes are TRBV2 and TRBJ2-5, with 16 bases identical to TRBD2. V lost 8 bases and J lost 2; bases outside the gene matches: 8. In germline, CDR1 is SNHLY, CDR2 FYNNEI. This CDR3 is built from 17 residues. The CDR3 DNA sequence: TGTGCCAGCTCCGGGACTAGCGGGGGGGCCGATCAAGAGACCCAGTACTTC. It is translated as CASSGTSGGADQETQYF.

The chain links TRBV20-1 to TRBJ2-5, with D perhaps TRBD1 (6 bases). Germline V gene data show CDR1 as DFQATT and CDR2 as SNEGSKA (reference sequence). This CDR3 region has 15 residues. Between the trimmed V and J ends, which lost 5 bases and 0 bases, there was a span of 16 bases. The CDR3, as DNA: TGCAGTGCTCCCCGGACAGAGACTTACCAAGAGACCCAGTACTTC. Protein sequence: CSAPRTETYQETQYF.

The sample holds a few counts of this clonotype. The chain joins TRBV20-1 to TRBJ2-3; D is tentatively TRBD1 or TRBD2 (5 bases each). This CDR3 has 14 amino acids. Trimming took off 3 bases at V and 2 bases at J, with 12 bases between the two ends. The germline CDR1 and CDR2 sequences are DFQATT and SNEGSKA (reference sequence). The CDR3 spells CSASGALSTDTQYF. Here the CDR3 DNA reads TGCAGTGCTAGCGGGGCCCTCTCCACAGATACGCAGTATTTT.

In this sample, this clonotype turned up many times. V and J are TRBV18 and TRBJ1-2; no reliable D call. Looked up from germline, CDR1 is KGHSH and CDR2 is LQKENI. This CDR3 contains 14 residues. Deletions cut 0 bases from V and 4 bases from J, with 9 bases between. The CDR3 DNA is TGTGCCAGCTCACCACCGATCCGGCTCTATGGCTACACCTTC. Protein: CASSPPIRLYGYTF.

The rearrangement uses TRBV7-9 and TRBJ2-3; weak D call: TRBD2 (6 bases). The germline CDR1 and CDR2 sequences are SEHNR and FQNEAQ (reference sequence). The V and J ends lost 6 bases and 8 bases respectively, with 21 bases between them. The CDR3 is made up of 15 amino acids. The chain's CDR3 is CASSSSGGWEATQYF. In DNA, the CDR3 is TGTGCCAGCAGTTCCTCAGGAGGCTGGGAGGCTACGCAGTATTTT.

The J gene is TRBJ1-5, the V gene TRBV7-8; 7 nucleotides agree with TRBD1. CDR1 SGHVS and CDR2 FQNEAQ come from the germline V gene. CDR3 size: 15 residues. With 3 bases clipped from V and 4 bases from J, the junction kept 6 bases outside the gene matches. CDR3 in amino acids: CASSFGGQNNQPQHF. CDR3 in DNA: TGTGCCAGCAGCTTCGGGGGACAGAATAATCAGCCCCAGCATTTT.

This clonotype occurred many times. The genes are TRBV12-3 or TRBV12-4 and TRBJ1-2; D remains unclear. This CDR3 has 13 residues. V was cut by 6 bases and J by 2 bases, with 10 bases left in between. CDR3 region: CASSLRGNYGYTF. CDR3 DNA: TGTGCCAGCAGCTTGAGAGGGAACTATGGCTACACCTTC.

This clonotype was recorded many times. This sequence joins TRBV6-4 and TRBJ2-3; TRBD2 agrees at 11 bases. V was clipped by 3 bases and J by 3 bases; unmatched bases: 5. This CDR3 comprises 16 residues. Germline V CDR1 and CDR2: MRHNA, SNTAGT. The CDR3 region has the DNA TGTGCCAGCAGTGAGACTAGCGGGGAAAGTACAGATACGCAGTATTTT. Amino acid sequence: CASSETSGESTDTQYF.